The clone carrying this T cell receptor (beta chain) was seen just once. The CDR3 runs to 14 residues. Germline V gene sequence: CDR1 SEHNR, CDR2 FQNEAQ (reference sequence). V was pared by 3 bases and J by 5 bases, with 10 bases between. The data are from a study of cytomegalovirus exposure and HLA in healthy donors. Primers: 60 Vbeta forward and 13 Jbeta reverse. Some clones are missing from TCRdb's copy, which holds only in-frame ones; the method was immunoSEQ multiplex PCR. The sample lists fewer than 120,000 clones, 60% to 85% occurring once. V usage is TRBV7-9 and J usage is TRBJ2-2; D gene uncertain. The sequencing sample was made of PBMCs. The sequence came from a woman aged 55-75 years in good health and CMV-seropositive. In DNA, the CDR3 is TGTGCCAGCAGCTTTCTTGACATTACCGGGGAGCTGTTTTTT. Translating it yields CASSFLDITGELFF.